This T cell receptor beta chain was retrieved from a study of blood T cell repertoires in COVID-19. Study details: Acute-phase and convalescent COVID-19 samples originated in the United States, Italy and Spain.

Each participant's cohort was designated according to participant-reported clinical history. Generated by immunoSEQ multiplex PCR, the TCRdb table keeps only in-frame clones and is missing some. Among about 270,000 clones listed, 85% to 90% were seen once. The CDR3 sequence is 13 residues long. This chain links TRBV21-1 with TRBJ2-1; the table's TRBD1 call for D was not verified on the DNA. TRBV21-1 constitutes a pseudogene. This receptor was obtained from a woman younger than 35 who had recovered from COVID-19. Sample: PBMCs or T cells enriched from blood (not recorded which). CDR3 bases: TGTGCCAGCAGCGGGCCCAGACGCGATGAGCAGTTCTTC. Its protein product is CASSGPRRDEQFF.